A selection of T cell receptor beta chains follows, all from one sample in a study of shared clonotypes between healthy human individuals. The repertoire was sequenced with immunoSEQ multiplex PCR; TCRdb's copy has only in-frame clones and lacks some. The sample includes about 1 million clones, roughly 70% of them seen just once. Sample: memory CD4+ T cells sorted from blood. These TCRs come from a man aged 18 to 35 in good health. Both conserved end residues are part of each CDR3. The D gene is left open where the match is weak. Clone size is shown for a subset of rows, as once, few, many or a class of expanded clone.

j_call,clone_size,d_call,v_call,cdr3_nt,cdr3_aa
TRBJ2-7,-,-,TRBV11-2,TGTGCCAGCAGCCAGGGGGGACTAGTTTCCGAGCAGTACTTC,CASSQGGLVSEQYF
TRBJ1-4,once,TRBD1,TRBV5-1,TGCGCCAGCTGTTCCGGGACAGTAAATGAAAAACTGTTTTTT,CASCSGTVNEKLFF
TRBJ2-5,-,-,TRBV2,TGTGCCAGCAGTGAGGCGGCAGAAGAGACCCAGTACTTC,CASSEAAEETQYF
TRBJ1-1,few,-,TRBV5-1,TGCGCCAGCAGCTCAGACACGAACACTGAAGCTTTCTTT,CASSSDTNTEAFF
TRBJ1-6,-,TRBD1,TRBV10-3,TGTGCCATCAGGGGGGACAGGGGGGAAGTTAATTCACCCCTCCACTTT,CAIRGDRGEVNSPLHF
TRBJ2-3,-,-,TRBV18,TGTGCCAGCTCACCGGGAACAGATACGCAGTATTTT,CASSPGTDTQYF
TRBJ1-5,-,-,TRBV7-8,TGTGCCAGCAGCTTAGCGACCACCCTAAATCAGCCCCAGCATTTT,CASSLATTLNQPQHF
TRBJ2-7,-,TRBD2,TRBV28,TGTGCCAGCAGTTTGGGGACTAGCGGGGAGTACTTC,CASSLGTSGEYF
TRBJ2-1,-,TRBD1,TRBV4-3,TGCGCCAGCAGCCCTTCGACAGGGCTTGGGACCAATGAGCAGTTCTTC,CASSPSTGLGTNEQFF
TRBJ2-3,-,-,TRBV10-3,TGTGCCATCAGTGAGACAGACAGGTACACAGATACGCAGTATTTT,CAISETDRYTDTQYF
TRBJ1-1,-,TRBD1,TRBV5-1,TGCGCCAGCAGCTTGGACAGGGGTTTCGCTGAAGCTTTCTTT,CASSLDRGFAEAFF
TRBJ1-4,-,TRBD1,TRBV5-1,TGCGCCAGCAGCTTGGAAGGGGGCTTATCTAATGAAAAACTGTTTTTT,CASSLEGGLSNEKLFF
TRBJ2-7,-,-,TRBV11-3,TGTGCCAGCAGCTTAGATTTGGCAGCCCCGCGATACTTC,CASSLDLAAPRYF
TRBJ1-5,few,-,TRBV27,TGTGCCAGCAGCTCGGGATCGAGAGGCAATCAGCCCCAGCATTTT,CASSSGSRGNQPQHF
TRBJ1-4,-,-,TRBV18,TGTGCCAGCTCAAAGTCAGGGGCCGGGGAGGAAAAACTGTTTTTT,CASSKSGAGEEKLFF
TRBJ1-4,-,-,TRBV15,TGTGCCACCAGCAGAGACAAGATACCTAATGAAAAACTGTTTTTT,CATSRDKIPNEKLFF
TRBJ1-1,-,-,TRBV7-9,TGTGCCAGCAGCTTAGGGGTAGGTCACACTGAAGCTTTCTTT,CASSLGVGHTEAFF
TRBJ2-7,-,-,TRBV7-2,TGTGCCAGCAGCTTCGGGACTAACCAATACAGGGGGGAGCAGTACTTC,CASSFGTNQYRGEQYF
TRBJ2-1,-,TRBD2,TRBV5-1,TGCGCCAGCAGCGCGGTCCTAGCGGGGGGGCTCAATGAGCAGTTCTTC,CASSAVLAGGLNEQFF
TRBJ1-2,-,TRBD1,TRBV19,TGTGCCAGTACCCAAGGGGGCTATTATGGCTACACCTTC,CASTQGGYYGYTF
TRBJ1-3,-,-,TRBV6-6,TGTGCCAGCAGTTACTTTTTGGGGCAGGGCGGAAACACCATATATTTT,CASSYFLGQGGNTIYF
TRBJ1-1,-,-,TRBV5-6,TGTGCCAGCAGCTTGGAGGAGGGGCGAGGGAACACTGAAGCTTTCTTT,CASSLEEGRGNTEAFF
TRBJ2-5,-,TRBD2,TRBV9,TGTGCCAGCAGCGAGCGGGGGGCGGAAGAGACCCAGTACTTC,CASSERGAEETQYF
TRBJ1-6,-,-,TRBV10-3,TGTGCCATCAGTGATCTGGGGACCAATTCACCCCTCCACTTT,CAISDLGTNSPLHF
TRBJ2-1,few,-,TRBV19,TGTGCCAGAACACGAGATGCTAAATGGCGGTTCTTC,CARTRDAKWRFF
TRBJ1-6,few,-,TRBV12-5,TGTGCTAGTGGTTCGGGCCCATTTTCACCCCTCCACTTT,CASGSGPFSPLHF
TRBJ2-1,-,TRBD2,TRBV10-2,TGCGCCAGCGGAAGGAGCGGGAGGGCCAGTGAGCAGTTCTTC,CASGRSGRASEQFF
TRBJ2-3,-,TRBD1,TRBV28,TGTGCCAGCAGTGCACAGGGGATCAGAAGGGGAGATACGCAGTATTTT,CASSAQGIRRGDTQYF
TRBJ1-2,-,TRBD1,TRBV19,TGTGCCAGTAGTCGGGACAGGAACTATGGCTACACCTTC,CASSRDRNYGYTF
TRBJ1-2,-,TRBD1,TRBV7-9,TGTGCCACCGACGACAGGGGAATCTATGGCTACACCTTC,CATDDRGIYGYTF
TRBJ2-2,few,-,TRBV13,TGTGCCAGCAGCAACAGGAACACCGGGGAGCTGTTTTTT,CASSNRNTGELFF
TRBJ1-1,-,-,TRBV21-1,TGTGCCAGCAGCAGTCGGGCGGGGGGCACTGAAGCTTTCTTT,CASSSRAGGTEAFF
TRBJ1-6,-,-,TRBV5-1,TGCGCCAGCAGCTTGATGCTCGATTCACCCCTCCACTTT,CASSLMLDSPLHF
TRBJ1-6,-,-,TRBV28,TGTGCCAGCAATCCGGAATTCGCTAATTCACCCCTCCACTTT,CASNPEFANSPLHF
TRBJ2-1,-,-,TRBV5-4,TGTGCCAGCAGCTTGAGGTTCCGTGAGCAGTTCTTC,CASSLRFREQFF
TRBJ1-5,-,-,TRBV2,TGTGCCAGTATGGGAATGCCGCCTCAGCCCCAGCATTTT,CASMGMPPQPQHF
TRBJ1-3,-,-,TRBV11-2,TGTGCCAGCAGCTTAGGCTACACTAGCTCTGGAAACACCATATATTTT,CASSLGYTSSGNTIYF
TRBJ2-1,-,-,TRBV7-8,TGTGCCAGCAGCTTAGTCCATGAGCAGTTCTTC,CASSLVHEQFF
TRBJ2-3,-,TRBD1,TRBV6-4,TGTGCCAGCGGAGGACAGGGTGGAGATACGCAGTATTTT,CASGGQGGDTQYF
TRBJ2-2,-,-,TRBV10-1,TGCGCCACCGGAGGGGGAGGCACCGGGGAGCTGTTTTTT,CATGGGGTGELFF
TRBJ2-7,-,TRBD1,TRBV5-4,TGTGCCAGCAGCAGGCGACAGGGAGCAGACGAGCAGTACTTC,CASSRRQGADEQYF
TRBJ1-5,few,-,TRBV10-3,TGTGCCATCAGTGAGTCACTCGGGACCGCTCGGCCCCAGCATTTT,CAISESLGTARPQHF
TRBJ1-4,many,-,TRBV14,TGTGCCAGCAGCCAAGGAGCAGGGAGAGCAACTAATGAAAAACTGTTTTTT,CASSQGAGRATNEKLFF
TRBJ2-3,-,TRBD2,TRBV11-2,TGTGCCAGCAGCTCGCCGAGACTAGCTGCCGATACGCAGTATTTT,CASSSPRLAADTQYF
TRBJ1-2,-,-,TRBV6-4,TGTGCCAGCAGTAAGGGCAGGGGAGCCTCCTTCCCTACTCCTGATGGCTACACCTTC,CASSKGRGASFPTPDGYTF
TRBJ1-4,-,-,TRBV6-5,TGTGCCAGCAGTGACAGAGCAACTAATGAAAAACTGTTTTTT,CASSDRATNEKLFF
TRBJ2-7,-,-,TRBV7-9,TGTGCCAGCAGCCTTACTAGAAGCGAGCAGTACTTC,CASSLTRSEQYF
TRBJ1-2,-,-,TRBV18,TGTGCCAGCTCACCAGGCACAGGCATCCATGGCTACACCTTC,CASSPGTGIHGYTF
TRBJ1-1,-,TRBD1,TRBV5-1,TGCGCCAGCAGCCAGGACAGGGCGAACACTGAAGCTTTCTTT,CASSQDRANTEAFF
TRBJ2-3,-,TRBD1,TRBV28,TGTGCCAGCAGCCCAGGACAGGGTCCAGATACGCAGTATTTT,CASSPGQGPDTQYF
TRBJ1-1,-,-,TRBV19,TGTGCCAGTAGTTCCGACAGGTCCTGGACAGTGGCTTTCTTT,CASSSDRSWTVAFF
TRBJ1-6,-,-,TRBV5-6,TGTGCCAGCAGCCTGTGGGGCTCCCCTTCACCCCTCCACTTT,CASSLWGSPSPLHF
TRBJ2-2,-,-,TRBV7-7,TGTGCTAGCAGGGGATATTGGCAGGCGGAATTAGCGCCTCTCCACACCGGGGAGCTGTTTTTT,CASRGYWQAELAPLHTGELFF
TRBJ2-7,once,-,TRBV9,TGTGCCAGCAGCGTAGAGGGCTCTATGGTTGAGCAGTACTTC,CASSVEGSMVEQYF